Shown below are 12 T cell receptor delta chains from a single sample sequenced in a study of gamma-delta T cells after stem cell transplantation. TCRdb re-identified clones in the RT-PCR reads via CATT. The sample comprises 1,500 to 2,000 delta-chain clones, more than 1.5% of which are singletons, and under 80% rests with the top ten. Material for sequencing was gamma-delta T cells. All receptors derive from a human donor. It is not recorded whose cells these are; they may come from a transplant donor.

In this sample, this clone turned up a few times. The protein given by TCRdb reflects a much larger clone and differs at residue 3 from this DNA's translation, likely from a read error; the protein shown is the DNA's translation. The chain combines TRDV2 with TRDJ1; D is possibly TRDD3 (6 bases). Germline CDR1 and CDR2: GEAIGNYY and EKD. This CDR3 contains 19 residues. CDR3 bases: TGTGCCCGTGACGCCCTAGGGGGACGGGCCGACCTTTACACCGATAAACTCATCTTT. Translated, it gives CARDALGGRADLYTDKLIF.

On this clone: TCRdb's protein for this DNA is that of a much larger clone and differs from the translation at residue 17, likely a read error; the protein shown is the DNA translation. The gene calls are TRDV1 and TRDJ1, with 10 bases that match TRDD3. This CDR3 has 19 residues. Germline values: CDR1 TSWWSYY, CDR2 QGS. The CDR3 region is CALGESPYPGDTGTDKPIF. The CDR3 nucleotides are TGTGCTCTTGGGGAATCTCCCTACCCGGGGGATACGGGCACCGATAAACCCATCTTT.

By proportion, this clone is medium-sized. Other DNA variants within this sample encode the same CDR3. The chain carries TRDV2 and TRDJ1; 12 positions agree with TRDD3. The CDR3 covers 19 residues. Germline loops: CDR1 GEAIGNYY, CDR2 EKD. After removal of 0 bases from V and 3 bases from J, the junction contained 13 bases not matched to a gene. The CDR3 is CACDTLTGGYRGAADKLIF. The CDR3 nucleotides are TGTGCCTGTGACACCCTTACTGGGGGATACCGAGGGGCCGCCGATAAACTCATCTTT.

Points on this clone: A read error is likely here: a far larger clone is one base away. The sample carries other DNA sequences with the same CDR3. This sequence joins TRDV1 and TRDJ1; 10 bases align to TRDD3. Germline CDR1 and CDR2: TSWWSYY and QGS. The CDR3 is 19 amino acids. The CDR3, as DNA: TGCGCTCTTGGGGAATCTCCCTACCCGGGGGATACGGGCACCGATAAACTCATCTTT. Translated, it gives CALGESPYPGDTGTDKLIF.

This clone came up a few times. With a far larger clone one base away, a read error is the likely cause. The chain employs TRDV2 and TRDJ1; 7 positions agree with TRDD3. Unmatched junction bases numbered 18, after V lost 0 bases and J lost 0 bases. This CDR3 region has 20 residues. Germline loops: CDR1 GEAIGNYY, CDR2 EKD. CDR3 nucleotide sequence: TGTGCCTGTGACACCGTGGTCCGCGGGGGATGCGTGGGGCACACCGATAAACTCATCTTT. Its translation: CACDTVVRGGCVGHTDKLIF.

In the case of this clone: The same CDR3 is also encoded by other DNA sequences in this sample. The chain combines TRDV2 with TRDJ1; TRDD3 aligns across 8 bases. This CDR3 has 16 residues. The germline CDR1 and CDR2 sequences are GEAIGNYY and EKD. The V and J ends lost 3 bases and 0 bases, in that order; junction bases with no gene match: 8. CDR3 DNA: TGTGCCTGTGACGCCCTACTGGGGGCGTACACCGATAAACTCATCTTT. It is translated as CACDALLGAYTDKLIF.

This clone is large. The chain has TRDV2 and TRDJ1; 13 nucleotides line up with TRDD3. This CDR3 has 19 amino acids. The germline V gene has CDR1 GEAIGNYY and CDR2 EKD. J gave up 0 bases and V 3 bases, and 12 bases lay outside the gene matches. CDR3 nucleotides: TGTGCCTGTGACTTCTTGACTGGGGGATACGCGGGCTACACCGATAAACTCATCTTT. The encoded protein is CACDFLTGGYAGYTDKLIF.

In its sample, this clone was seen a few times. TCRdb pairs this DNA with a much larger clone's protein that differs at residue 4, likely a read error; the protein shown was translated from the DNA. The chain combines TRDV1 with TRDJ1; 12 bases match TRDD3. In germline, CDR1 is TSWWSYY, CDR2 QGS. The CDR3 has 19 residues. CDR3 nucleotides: TGTGCTCTTGAGGAAGAGACGGTCTGGGGGATACGAATCACCGATAAACTCATCTTT. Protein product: CALEEETVWGIRITDKLIF.

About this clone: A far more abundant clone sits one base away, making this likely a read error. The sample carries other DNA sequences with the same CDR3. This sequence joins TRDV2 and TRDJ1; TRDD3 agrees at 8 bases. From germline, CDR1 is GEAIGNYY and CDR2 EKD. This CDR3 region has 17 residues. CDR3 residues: CACDAVLGDPYTDKLIF. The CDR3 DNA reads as TGTGCCTGTGACGCTGTTCTGGGGGACCCGTACACCGATAAACTCATCTTC.

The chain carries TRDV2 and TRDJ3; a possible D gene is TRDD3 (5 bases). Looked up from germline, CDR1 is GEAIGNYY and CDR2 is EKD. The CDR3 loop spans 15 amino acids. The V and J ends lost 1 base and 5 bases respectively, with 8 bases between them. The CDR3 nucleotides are TGTGCCTGTGACACTTTACTGGGGGACACCCGACAGATGTTTTTC. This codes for CACDTLLGDTRQMFF.

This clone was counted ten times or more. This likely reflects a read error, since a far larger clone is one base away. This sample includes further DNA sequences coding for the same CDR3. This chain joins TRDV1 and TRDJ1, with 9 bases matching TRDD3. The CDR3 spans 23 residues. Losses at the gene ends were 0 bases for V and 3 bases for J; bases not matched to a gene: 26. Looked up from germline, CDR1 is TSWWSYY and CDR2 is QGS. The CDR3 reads CALGELRLYWGTPSRPDSDKLIF. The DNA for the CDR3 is TGTGCTCTTGGGGAACTGCGGTTGTACTGGGGGACGCCGAGCCGGCCAGATTCCGATAAACTCATCTTT.

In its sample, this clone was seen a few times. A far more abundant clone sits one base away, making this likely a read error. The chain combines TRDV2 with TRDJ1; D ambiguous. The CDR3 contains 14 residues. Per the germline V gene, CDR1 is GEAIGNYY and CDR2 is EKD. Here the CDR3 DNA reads TGTGCCTGTCACGACATAACCCACACCGATAAACCCATCTTT. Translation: CACHDITHTDKPIF.